This T cell receptor beta chain originates from a study of human T cells and chemical hapten exposure. Time point reported: pre-sensitization, week 0. This sample's treatment: therapeutic diphenylcyclopropenone sensitization with weekly scalp DPC. V lost 5 bases, J lost 2 bases, and 23 bases lay in between. The CDR3 totals 18 residues. Germline CDR1 and CDR2: SGHTA and FQGNSA. Original processing methods: Samples contained a median of roughly 96,000 TCRs, with a range of about 23,224 to 700,000. MiXCR, applied by TCRdb to the RACE reads, yields one record per CDR3 protein. The V and J calls, along with clone size, are taken from TCRdb and not from the paper's own processing. This table holds 300,000 to 450,000 distinct CDR3 sequences, approximately 5.1% found once. This clonotype was observed a handful of times.

The V call is TRBV7-2, the J call TRBJ2-3; either TRBD1 or TRBD2 may supply D (6 bases each). Source: whole blood, taken in connection with sensitization to the hapten diphenylcyclopropenone (DPC). The clonotype was recovered from a woman aged 45-65 years with alopecia areata. Some clones in this sample may be carry-over from other donors' samples. The CDR3 DNA is TGTGCCAGCAGCCGGGCTGGCGGTGGGGGGCGGTTCACAGATACGCAGTATTTT. Translated: CASSRAGGGGRFTDTQYF.